This is a list of T cell receptor beta chains from one sample in a study of Ad26.COV2.S vaccination and SARS-CoV-2 variants. Profiled with immunoSEQ multiplex PCR; TCRdb holds only in-frame clones, not every one. The sample yields over 400,000 clones, about 91% seen once. The sequences come from peripheral blood, collected in a trial of Ad26.COV2.S vaccine versus placebo. All receptors derive from a person between 18 and 59 years old who received the Ad26.COV2.S COVID-19 vaccine or a placebo. The CDR3 runs from the conserved cysteine through the conserved F or W. Each record gives: clone size, D gene, V gene, J gene, CDR3 DNA, CDR3 protein. D genes are given only for firm matches. Clone size is not always given. Where it is, it says once, few, many or a class for expanded clones.

once	.	TRBV2	TRBJ2-7	TGTGCCAGCAGCCCGATTGTCAGGGAATCCTACGAGCAGTACTTC	CASSPIVRESYEQYF
once	TRBD1	TRBV6-5	TRBJ1-1	TGTGCCAGCAGACCACAACAGGGGACCCCTGAAGCTTTCTTT	CASRPQQGTPEAFF
.	TRBD2	TRBV5-1	TRBJ2-1	TGCGCCAGCAAAGCCCCGGGACTAGCGGGGGGGAATGAGCAGTTCTTC	CASKAPGLAGGNEQFF
.	.	TRBV7-2	TRBJ1-5	TGTGCCAGCAGCTTAGGCCAGGGAAGTCAGCCCCAGCATTTT	CASSLGQGSQPQHF
.	.	TRBV24-1	TRBJ2-7	TGCGGACCCTGGGGTGGATCCTACGAGCAGTACTTC	CGPWGGSYEQYF
.	TRBD2	TRBV5-6	TRBJ2-3	TGTGCCAGCAGCTCGGGACTAGCGGTCGAAGGGCAGTATTTT	CASSSGLAVEGQYF
.	.	TRBV7-9	TRBJ2-7	TGTGCCAGTGGGAGCGACAGAGCCTACGAGCAGTACTTC	CASGSDRAYEQYF
.	TRBD2	TRBV7-2	TRBJ2-5	TGTGCCAGCAGCTTAGCGCAGACTAGCGGCCAAGAGACCCAGTACTTC	CASSLAQTSGQETQYF
.	.	TRBV7-2	TRBJ1-6	TGTGCCAGCAGCTGGGACGGGGATTCACCCCTCCACTTT	CASSWDGDSPLHF
.	TRBD1	TRBV29-1	TRBJ2-2	TGCAGCGTTGAAGCGGGACAGGGGGTTGAGGGGGAGCTGTTTTTT	CSVEAGQGVEGELFF
.	.	TRBV2	TRBJ2-5	TGTGCCAGCAGTGTTGGTGAAGAGACCCAGTACTTC	CASSVGEETQYF
.	.	TRBV7-3	TRBJ2-1	TGTGCCAGCAGCTTGGGCCCCGGCAATGAGCAGTTCTTC	CASSLGPGNEQFF
once	.	TRBV24-1	TRBJ2-1	TGTGCCACCAGTGATCGGGACATCCTATACAATGAGCAGTTCTTC	CATSDRDILYNEQFF
.	.	TRBV7-9	TRBJ1-1	TGTGCCAGCAGCGCACAGGGTGAGTCCACTGAAGCTTTCTTT	CASSAQGESTEAFF
.	.	TRBV9	TRBJ1-1	TGTGCCAGCAGCGTAGGCCTCACTGGTGAAGCTTTCTTT	CASSVGLTGEAFF